The rows below give T cell receptor beta chains drawn from one sample of a study of STAT5B mutations in CD4+ large granular lymphocyte leukemia. TCRdb keeps only in-frame clones here, not all; method: immunoSEQ multiplex PCR. This table holds fewer than 40,000 clones, about 76% found once. Sequenced: CD4+ T cells from blood buffy coats. Receptor source: a human donor in good health. Both conserved end residues are part of each CDR3. D genes are given only for firm matches. Expanded clones get a size class; other rows say once, few or many, or leave the size out.

v_gene: TRBV11-3
d_gene: -
abundance: -
j_gene: TRBJ1-1
CDR3aa: CASSSQSATEAFF
CDR3nt: TGTGCCAGCAGCTCACAGAGCGCCACTGAAGCTTTCTTT

v_gene: TRBV5-4
d_gene: -
abundance: -
j_gene: TRBJ2-1
CDR3aa: CASSFDLSGAQFF
CDR3nt: TGTGCCAGCAGCTTCGACCTAAGTGGGGCTCAGTTCTTC

v_gene: TRBV7-2
d_gene: -
abundance: -
j_gene: TRBJ2-7
CDR3aa: CASSPGSVSSYEQYF
CDR3nt: TGTGCCAGCAGCCCGGGGTCGGTTAGCTCCTACGAGCAGTACTTC

v_gene: TRBV14
d_gene: -
abundance: -
j_gene: TRBJ2-1
CDR3aa: CASSQGGPYNEQFF
CDR3nt: TGTGCCAGCAGCCAAGGGGGGCCTTACAATGAGCAGTTCTTC

v_gene: TRBV6-1
d_gene: -
abundance: few
j_gene: TRBJ2-7
CDR3aa: CASRDLYEQYF
CDR3nt: TGTGCCAGCCGCGACCTGTACGAGCAGTACTTC

v_gene: TRBV6-4
d_gene: -
abundance: -
j_gene: TRBJ1-2
CDR3aa: CASSEEGGGGYTF
CDR3nt: TGTGCCAGCAGTGAGGAGGGCGGGGGCGGCTACACCTTC

v_gene: TRBV11-2
d_gene: TRBD1
abundance: -
j_gene: TRBJ2-2
CDR3aa: CASSLDRGPAGELFF
CDR3nt: TGTGCCAGCAGCCTGGACAGGGGGCCGGCCGGGGAGCTGTTTTTT

v_gene: TRBV6-5
d_gene: -
abundance: once
j_gene: TRBJ2-2
CDR3aa: CASSYATTGELFF
CDR3nt: TGTGCCAGCAGTTACGCTACGACCGGGGAGCTGTTTTTT

v_gene: TRBV6-1
d_gene: TRBD1
abundance: -
j_gene: TRBJ2-7
CDR3aa: CASIQDRVSSYEQYF
CDR3nt: TGTGCCAGCATCCAAGACAGGGTGAGCTCCTACGAGCAGTACTTC

v_gene: TRBV10-3
d_gene: TRBD2
abundance: -
j_gene: TRBJ2-1
CDR3aa: CAISESGTIGGVNEQFF
CDR3nt: TGTGCCATCAGTGAGTCCGGGACCATCGGGGGGGTCAATGAGCAGTTCTTC

v_gene: TRBV11-2
d_gene: -
abundance: -
j_gene: TRBJ1-2
CDR3aa: CASSFGGGGYTF
CDR3nt: TGTGCCAGCAGCTTTGGGGGAGGGGGCTACACCTTC

v_gene: TRBV6-1
d_gene: TRBD1
abundance: few
j_gene: TRBJ1-1
CDR3aa: CASSALTGGHTEAFF
CDR3nt: TGTGCCAGCAGTGCCCTGACAGGGGGTCACACTGAAGCTTTCTTT

v_gene: TRBV5-1
d_gene: TRBD1
abundance: -
j_gene: TRBJ2-7
CDR3aa: CASSFSGTGNYEQYF
CDR3nt: TGCGCCAGCAGCTTTTCCGGGACAGGAAATTACGAGCAGTACTTC

v_gene: TRBV6-5
d_gene: TRBD1
abundance: -
j_gene: TRBJ2-7
CDR3aa: CASSGRQGLYEQYF
CDR3nt: TGTGCCAGCAGTGGGAGACAGGGTCTCTACGAGCAGTACTTC

v_gene: TRBV6-1
d_gene: TRBD1
abundance: -
j_gene: TRBJ1-5
CDR3aa: CASSERQGGQPQHF
CDR3nt: TGTGCCAGCAGTGAAAGACAGGGTGGCCAGCCCCAGCATTTT

v_gene: TRBV11-2
d_gene: TRBD2
abundance: -
j_gene: TRBJ2-2
CDR3aa: CASSLVRLAGMRTGELFF
CDR3nt: TGTGCCAGCAGCTTAGTAAGGCTAGCGGGAATGAGGACCGGGGAGCTGTTTTTT

v_gene: TRBV6-5
d_gene: -
abundance: -
j_gene: TRBJ2-5
CDR3aa: CASSPPGTRETQYF
CDR3nt: TGTGCCAGCAGTCCTCCGGGAACACGAGAGACCCAGTACTTC

v_gene: TRBV18
d_gene: -
abundance: -
j_gene: TRBJ2-1
CDR3aa: CASSPPTGWYNEQFF
CDR3nt: TGTGCCAGCTCACCACCCACAGGATGGTACAATGAGCAGTTCTTC

v_gene: TRBV4-1
d_gene: TRBD2
abundance: -
j_gene: TRBJ2-7
CDR3aa: CASSQEASGATYEQYF
CDR3nt: TGCGCCAGCAGCCAAGAGGCTAGCGGGGCGACCTACGAGCAGTACTTC

v_gene: TRBV18
d_gene: TRBD1
abundance: -
j_gene: TRBJ2-3
CDR3aa: CASSPFGTGPTSEESDTQYF
CDR3nt: TGTGCCAGCTCCCCTTTCGGGACAGGGCCCACTAGTGAAGAGTCGGATACGCAGTATTTT

v_gene: TRBV19
d_gene: -
abundance: -
j_gene: TRBJ1-5
CDR3aa: CASSNSRGGQPQHF
CDR3nt: TGTGCCAGTAGTAATTCCAGGGGCGGCCAGCCCCAGCATTTT

v_gene: TRBV27
d_gene: TRBD1
abundance: -
j_gene: TRBJ1-2
CDR3aa: CASSSTDRGDGYGYTF
CDR3nt: TGTGCCAGCAGTTCCACAGACAGGGGAGACGGCTATGGCTACACCTTC

v_gene: TRBV25-1
d_gene: -
abundance: once
j_gene: TRBJ1-2
CDR3aa: CASSLPQEQRSYGYTF
CDR3nt: TGTGCCAGCAGTTTACCCCAGGAACAAAGGTCCTATGGCTACACCTTC

v_gene: TRBV6-5
d_gene: -
abundance: -
j_gene: TRBJ1-5
CDR3aa: CASSYAAGVGNQPQHF
CDR3nt: TGTGCCAGCAGTTACGCCGCAGGGGTAGGAAATCAGCCCCAGCATTTT

v_gene: TRBV10-3
d_gene: TRBD1
abundance: -
j_gene: TRBJ2-2
CDR3aa: CAISGRDRAGSGELFF
CDR3nt: TGTGCCATCAGTGGCCGGGACAGGGCGGGTTCCGGGGAGCTGTTTTTT

v_gene: TRBV5-6
d_gene: TRBD1
abundance: -
j_gene: TRBJ2-6
CDR3aa: CASSFRGSGANVLTF
CDR3nt: TGTGCCAGCAGCTTCAGGGGGTCTGGGGCCAACGTCCTGACTTTC

v_gene: TRBV6-5
d_gene: TRBD1
abundance: -
j_gene: TRBJ1-2
CDR3aa: CASRPGTGGHYGYTF
CDR3nt: TGTGCCAGCAGACCCGGGACAGGGGGCCACTATGGCTACACCTTC

v_gene: TRBV19
d_gene: TRBD2
abundance: -
j_gene: TRBJ2-7
CDR3aa: CASSMSSGSAYEQYF
CDR3nt: TGTGCCAGTAGTATGTCTAGCGGGAGCGCCTACGAGCAGTACTTC

v_gene: TRBV5-1
d_gene: -
abundance: -
j_gene: TRBJ1-1
CDR3aa: CASSLFSNRRNTEAFF
CDR3nt: TGCGCCAGCAGCTTGTTTAGCAACAGGAGGAACACTGAAGCTTTCTTT

v_gene: TRBV19
d_gene: -
abundance: -
j_gene: TRBJ1-5
CDR3aa: CASNRGRLFDQPQHF
CDR3nt: TGTGCCAGTAACCGGGGCAGGTTATTCGATCAGCCCCAGCATTTT

v_gene: TRBV5-1
d_gene: -
abundance: -
j_gene: TRBJ1-2
CDR3aa: CASSLGEGGYGYTF
CDR3nt: TGCGCCAGCAGCTTGGGGGAGGGAGGCTATGGCTACACCTTC

v_gene: TRBV6-6
d_gene: TRBD1
abundance: -
j_gene: TRBJ2-5
CDR3aa: CASSAPGQGKETQYF
CDR3nt: TGTGCCAGCAGTGCCCCGGGACAGGGTAAAGAGACCCAGTACTTC

v_gene: TRBV2
d_gene: -
abundance: -
j_gene: TRBJ2-5
CDR3aa: CASNSKGVQETQYF
CDR3nt: TGTGCCAGCAACTCGAAAGGGGTTCAAGAGACCCAGTACTTC

v_gene: TRBV15
d_gene: -
abundance: once
j_gene: TRBJ2-2
CDR3aa: CATSRETGELFF
CDR3nt: TGTGCCACCAGCAGGGAGACCGGGGAGCTGTTTTTT

v_gene: TRBV10-3
d_gene: -
abundance: -
j_gene: TRBJ2-1
CDR3aa: CAISELWETGEQFF
CDR3nt: TGTGCCATCAGTGAGTTGTGGGAGACAGGTGAGCAGTTCTTC

v_gene: TRBV15
d_gene: -
abundance: -
j_gene: TRBJ1-1
CDR3aa: CATSRDLMGVGTEAFF
CDR3nt: TGTGCCACCAGCAGAGACCTGATGGGGGTGGGCACTGAAGCTTTCTTT

v_gene: TRBV5-1
d_gene: TRBD1
abundance: -
j_gene: TRBJ2-2
CDR3aa: CASSLGQGANTGELFF
CDR3nt: TGCGCCAGCAGCCTGGGTCAGGGGGCGAACACCGGGGAGCTGTTTTTT

v_gene: TRBV5-6
d_gene: TRBD1
abundance: -
j_gene: TRBJ1-3
CDR3aa: CASSLAGTGGGNTIYF
CDR3nt: TGTGCCAGCAGCTTGGCCGGCACAGGGGGTGGAAACACCATATATTTT

v_gene: TRBV30
d_gene: -
abundance: -
j_gene: TRBJ1-2
CDR3aa: CAWSVIVGPSSYGYTF
CDR3nt: TGTGCCTGGAGTGTAATCGTGGGGCCTTCTTCCTATGGCTACACCTTC

v_gene: TRBV15
d_gene: TRBD2
abundance: -
j_gene: TRBJ2-1
CDR3aa: CATSRAGASGSYNEQFF
CDR3nt: TGTGCCACCAGCAGAGCCGGGGCTAGCGGCTCCTACAATGAGCAGTTCTTC

v_gene: TRBV5-6
d_gene: -
abundance: few
j_gene: TRBJ1-2
CDR3aa: CASSLGGRGYTF
CDR3nt: TGTGCCAGCAGCTTAGGAGGTCGAGGCTACACCTTC

v_gene: TRBV30
d_gene: -
abundance: -
j_gene: TRBJ2-7
CDR3aa: CAWSVRRGYEQYF
CDR3nt: TGTGCCTGGAGTGTACGTCGGGGCTACGAGCAGTACTTC

v_gene: TRBV30
d_gene: -
abundance: -
j_gene: TRBJ2-1
CDR3aa: CAGVGAHSPYNEQFF
CDR3nt: TGTGCCGGCGTCGGGGCGCATAGTCCCTACAATGAGCAGTTCTTC